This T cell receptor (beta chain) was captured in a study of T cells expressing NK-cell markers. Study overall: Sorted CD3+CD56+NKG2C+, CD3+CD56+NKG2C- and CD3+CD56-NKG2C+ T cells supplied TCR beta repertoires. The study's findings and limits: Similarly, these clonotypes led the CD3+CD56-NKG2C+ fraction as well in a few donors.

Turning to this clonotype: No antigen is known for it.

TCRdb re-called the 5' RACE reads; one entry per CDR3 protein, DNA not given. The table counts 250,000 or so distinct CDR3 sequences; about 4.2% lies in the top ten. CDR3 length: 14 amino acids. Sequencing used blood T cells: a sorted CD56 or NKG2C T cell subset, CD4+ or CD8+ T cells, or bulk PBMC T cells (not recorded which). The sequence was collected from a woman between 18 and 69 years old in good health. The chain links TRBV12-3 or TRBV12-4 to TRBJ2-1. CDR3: CASSFSGRNNEQFF.